Each of the 9 T cell receptor beta chains below was sequenced from the same sample in a study of Graves' ophthalmopathy and Graves' hyperthyroidism. Amplification targeted the TCR beta CDR3 regions, with RNA transcripts as the source material. Scientists carried out first-round RT-PCR using HTBI primers and then a second-round multiplex PCR. Each CDR3 protein is one row after TCRdb ran MiXCR on the multiplex PCR reads. In the table there are over a million distinct CDR3 sequences, 35% to 40% of which are singletons. Sequences were obtained from peripheral blood or thyroid tissue (not recorded which). These receptors were obtained from an adult man with Graves' hyperthyroidism.

The rearrangement links TRBV11-2 to TRBJ2-7, with D maybe TRBD2 (6 bases). This CDR3 is 17 amino acids long. Trimming removed 3 bases from V and 3 bases from J, with 21 bases in between. Germline CDR1 is SGHAT and CDR2 is FQNNGV. CDR3 residues: CASSLDWEDSGIYEQYF. CDR3 coding DNA: TGTGCCAGCAGCTTGGATTGGGAGGACTCCGGAATCTACGAGCAGTACTTC.

Comment on this clonotype: The germline gene is not matched at one end of the junction; a read error may be the cause. The rearrangement links TRBV4-3 to TRBJ2-5; 8 bases are a match to TRBD2. The germline gives CDR1 LGHNA, CDR2 YSLEER. CDR3 length: 14 residues. Here the CDR3 reads CAGSQLPTGGGMYF. Written as DNA, the CDR3 is TGCGCCGGCAGCCAACTCCCAACCGGGGGGGGTATGTACTTC.

The chain joins TRBV25-1 to TRBJ1-2, with a weak D call TRBD1 (5 bases). Per the germline V gene, CDR1 is MGHDK and CDR2 is SYGVNS. This CDR3 has 13 amino acids. Trimming pared 7 bases from V and 4 bases from J, leaving 13 bases between. The CDR3 nucleotides are TGTGCCAGCATCTCAGGCGGGACCTATGGCTACACCTTC. It translates to CASISGGTYGYTF.

The table lists this clonotype with many counts. V is TRBV25-1 and J is TRBJ2-5; TRBD2 is a possible D gene (6 bases). The CDR3 runs to 15 residues. With 8 bases removed from V and 4 bases from J, the gap between germline ends came to 20 bases. Germline V gene data show CDR1 as MGHDK and CDR2 as SYGVNS. CDR3 protein: CASGGFGGSGETQYF. The CDR3 DNA reads TGTGCCAGCGGGGGGTTTGGGGGATCGGGAGAGACCCAGTACTTC.

The chain links TRBV24-1 to TRBJ2-5, with 7 bases lining up with TRBD1. J was trimmed by 5 bases and V by 5 bases; bases with no gene match: 10. In germline, CDR1 is KGHDR, CDR2 SFDVKD. The CDR3 runs 15 residues. CDR3 DNA sequence: TGTGCCACCAGTGTATCCGGGACAGCCTCCGAGACCCAGTACTTC. Translation gives CATSVSGTASETQYF.

In this sample, this clonotype turned up many times. This chain joins TRBV20-1 and TRBJ1-1; TRBD1 agrees at 11 bases. The CDR3 contains 17 residues. After removal of 6 bases from V and 0 bases from J, the junction contained 12 bases not matched to a gene. Germline lookup yields CDR1 DFQATT and CDR2 SNEGSKA (reference sequence). Written as DNA, the CDR3 is TGCAGTGCCCCCAGGAGGGACAGGGGGGTGGTGAACACTGAAGCTTTCTTT. It is translated as CSAPRRDRGVVNTEAFF.

This clonotype was detected a few times. The V gene is TRBV28, the J gene TRBJ2-5; no clear D gene. Germline-derived CDR1 and CDR2 are MDHEN and SYDVKM. Trimming cost V 5 bases and J 4 bases, with 14 bases left between them. The CDR3 is 14 amino acids. The CDR3 spells CASSDTPTIETQYF. CDR3 coding DNA: TGTGCCAGCAGTGACACACCGACAATAGAGACCCAGTACTTC.

The CDR3: CASSHKTGSPGNTIYF. The CDR3 nucleotides are TGTGCCAGCAGCCACAAAACAGGGTCCCCAGGAAACACCATATATTTT. The chain couples TRBV6-6 to TRBJ1-3, with D perhaps TRBD1 (6 bases). The CDR3 has 16 amino acids. Germline CDR1 and CDR2: MNHNY and SVGAGI (reference sequence). V lost 6 bases and J 4 bases, leaving 19 bases between the germline ends.

This clonotype was recorded a few times. V and J are TRBV30 and TRBJ1-5, with TRBD1 identical over 9 bases. J gave up 5 bases and V 5 bases, and 10 bases lay outside the gene matches. Germline CDR1 GTSNPN, CDR2 SVGIG (reference sequence). The CDR3 sequence is 15 residues long. The CDR3 sequence is CAWSTGGGSYQPQHF. The CDR3 DNA reads as TGTGCCTGGTCGACAGGGGGTGGTTCTTATCAGCCCCAGCATTTT. Full variable domain (outside the CDR3, taken from reference TRBV30 and TRBJ1-5): SQTIHQWPATLVQPVGSPLSLECTVEGTSNPNLYWYRQAAGRGLQLLFYSVGIGQISSEVPQNLSASRPQDRQFILSSKKLLLSDSGFYLCAWSTGGGSYQPQHFGDGTRLSIL.